Presented here are 25 T cell receptor beta chains from one specimen sequenced in a study of shared clonotypes between healthy human individuals. Measured with immunoSEQ multiplex PCR; TCRdb has only the in-frame clones, and not every one. The data show hundreds of thousands of clones, with about 74% seen just once and about a tenth held by the top ten. The specimen was memory CD4+ T cells sorted from blood. As for subset: CD45RA-negative fraction. These receptors were taken from a man aged 25-45 years in good health.

This chain uses TRBV2 with TRBJ1-6; TRBD1 agrees at 8 bases. CDR3 length: 14 residues. In germline, CDR1 is SNHLY, CDR2 FYNNEI. The trim removed 5 bases at V and 9 bases at J, leaving 6 bases unmatched. The CDR3 region is CASSYGQGGSPLHF. DNA for the CDR3: TGTGCCAGCAGTTATGGACAGGGAGGTTCACCCCTCCACTTT.

V usage is TRBV5-1 and J usage is TRBJ1-1; the D is unclear. This CDR3 has 13 residues. The germline V gene encodes CDR1 SGHRS and CDR2 YFSETQ. The V gene lost 0 bases and the J gene lost 5 bases, with 8 bases spanning the gap. Here the CDR3 reads CASSLGEGTEAFF. The CDR3, as DNA: TGCGCCAGCAGCTTGGGGGAGGGAACTGAAGCTTTCTTT.

The chain carries TRBV6-4 and TRBJ2-2; no clear D gene. From germline, CDR1 is MRHNA and CDR2 SNTAGT. V lost 6 bases to trimming and J lost 1 base, with 6 bases between them. CDR3 size: 13 residues. The CDR3 sequence is CASSSQNTGELFF. The CDR3 coding sequence is TGTGCCAGCAGCAGTCAGAACACCGGGGAGCTGTTTTTT.

This clone was seen a handful of times. V usage is TRBV10-1 and J usage is TRBJ1-1; the D gene is possibly TRBD1 (5 bases). V gave up 6 bases and J gave up 5 bases, with 10 bases separating them. The CDR3 length is 12 residues. Germline V CDR1 and CDR2: WNHNN, SYGVQD (reference sequence). The CDR3 loop reads CASSGKGTEAFF. In nucleotides, the CDR3 is TGCGCCAGCAGCGGTAAGGGGACTGAAGCTTTCTTT.

This chain joins TRBV7-2 and TRBJ2-7; 7 bases are shared with TRBD1. Germline CDR1 and CDR2: SGHTA and FQGNSA. Losses at the gene ends were 4 bases for V and 4 bases for J; bases not matched to a gene: 7. This CDR3 comprises 14 residues. Written as DNA, the CDR3 is TGTGCCAGCAGCTCGTGGGGACAGAGTTACGAGCAGTACTTC. It specifies CASSSWGQSYEQYF.

This chain connects TRBV14 to TRBJ1-5; D might be TRBD1 (6 bases). The germline V gene encodes CDR1 SGHDN and CDR2 FVKESK. There are 15 residues in the CDR3. Trimming took 1 base from V and 4 from J, leaving 11 bases between them. In nucleotides, the CDR3 is TGTGCCAGCAGCCAAGGAGGGGGGAAAAATCAGCCCCAGCATTTT. Residues: CASSQGGGKNQPQHF. The full variable domain, rest sourced from reference TRBV14 and TRBJ1-5, is EAGVTQFPSHSVIEKGQTVTLRCDPISGHDNLYWYRRVMGKEIKFLLHFVKESKQDESGMPNNRFLAERTGGTYSTLKVQPAELEDSGVYFCASSQGGGKNQPQHFGDGTRLSIL.

This rearrangement joins TRBV9 to TRBJ1-2; TRBD1 matches 8 bases. The CDR3 is made up of 14 amino acids. CDR1 and CDR2 (germline): SGDLS, YYNGEE. V dropped 0 bases and J dropped 5; count of bases not matched to a gene: 3. This CDR3 reads CASSVDHRGYGYTF. The CDR3 DNA follows: TGTGCCAGCAGCGTAGACCACAGGGGGTATGGCTACACCTTC. Looking up the rest from reference TRBV9 and TRBJ1-2 gives the full variable domain: DSGVTQTPKHLITATGQRVTLRCSPRSGDLSVYWYQQSLDQGLQFLIQYYNGEERAKGNILERFSAQQFPDLHSELNLSSLELGDSALYFCASSVDHRGYGYTFGSGTRLTVV.

The chain employs TRBV18 and TRBJ1-5, with unresolved D. V gave up 1 base and J gave up 7 bases, with 17 bases separating them. This CDR3 region has 16 residues. Germline CDR1 KGHSH, CDR2 LQKENI. Here the CDR3 reads CASSPRRGAIGQPQHF. Written as DNA, the CDR3 is TGTGCCAGCTCACCACGGAGAGGAGCGATCGGACAGCCCCAGCATTTT.

The V gene is TRBV28, the J gene TRBJ2-5; D possibly corresponds to TRBD2 (5 bases). V was pared by 5 bases and J by 4 bases, with 17 bases between. The CDR3 extends over 15 amino acids. Germline assignment: CDR1 MDHEN and CDR2 SYDVKM. The CDR3 DNA reads as TGTGCCAGCAGTACTCTCGGGATTGTGATAGAGACCCAGTACTTC. This translates into CASSTLGIVIETQYF. The complete variable domain, with remaining parts taken from reference TRBV28 and TRBJ2-5, reads DVKVTQSSRYLVKRTGEKVFLECVQDMDHENMFWYRQDPGLGLRLIYFSYDVKMKEKGDIPEGYSVSREKKERFSLILESASTNQTSMYLCASSTLGIVIETQYFGPGTRLLVL.

The rearrangement uses TRBV15 and TRBJ1-5, with 8 positions matching TRBD1. V trimming: 2 bases; J trimming: 0 bases; junction bases outside the gene matches: 9. The CDR3 is 18 amino acids. CDR1 is LNHNV and CDR2 is YYDKDF in the germline V gene (reference sequence). The CDR3 sequence: CATSRKTGADNSNQPQHF. The CDR3 bases are TGTGCCACCAGCAGAAAGACAGGGGCCGACAATAGCAATCAGCCCCAGCATTTT.

The genes are TRBV14 and TRBJ2-5; a weak D match, TRBD1 (6 bases). Germline assignment: CDR1 SGHDN and CDR2 FVKESK. This CDR3 is 12 amino acids long. V lost 10 bases to trimming and J lost 7 bases, with 16 bases between them. The CDR3 sequence is CATSRGLGTQYF. As DNA, the CDR3 is TGTGCCACTTCCAGGGGTCTTGGGACCCAGTACTTC.

This chain links TRBV29-1 with TRBJ1-4; D is possibly TRBD1 (6 bases). Germline CDR1 is SQVTM and CDR2 is ANQGSEA. The V and J ends lost 3 bases and 1 base respectively, with 9 bases between them. The CDR3 is 14 amino acids. CDR3 DNA sequence: TGCAGCGTTGATCAGACAGGAACTAATGAAAAACTGTTTTTT. It translates to CSVDQTGTNEKLFF.

As for this clone: Other nucleotide sequences in the sample specify the same CDR3. The CDR3: CASSLEGGNEQFF. The CDR3 nucleotides read TGTGCCAGCAGCTTAGAGGGGGGGAATGAGCAGTTCTTC. V gene TRBV11-3 combines with J gene TRBJ2-1, with 7 bases matching TRBD2. The CDR3 has 13 residues. The V gene end was trimmed by 0 bases and the J gene end by 7 bases; junction bases not matched to a gene: 0. The germline V gene encodes CDR1 SGHNT and CDR2 YENEEA.

The chain recombines TRBV12-5 with TRBJ2-2; D ambiguous. Germline values: CDR1 LGHNT, CDR2 FRNRAP. The V end was cut by 1 base, the J end by 2 bases, with 17 bases between. The CDR3 consists of 18 residues. The CDR3 DNA reads as TGTGCTAGTGGTTTGGACCGTTTTGGGGATCCCAACACCGGGGAGCTGTTTTTT. This translates into CASGLDRFGDPNTGELFF.

The genes are TRBV5-6 and TRBJ1-2, with 7 bases aligning to TRBD1. The CDR3 is 15 residues long. The germline V gene has CDR1 SGHDT and CDR2 YYEEEE. The V segment lost 6 bases and the J segment 6 bases; nucleotides outside the gene matches: 14. DNA for the CDR3: TGTGCCAGCACTCCCCTAATGTTCAGGGGGGATGGCTACACCTTC. Its protein is CASTPLMFRGDGYTF.

This chain joins TRBV6-5 and TRBJ2-7; D gene uncertain. V gave up 6 bases and J gave up 3 bases, with 12 bases separating them. The CDR3 is made up of 13 amino acids. CDR1 and CDR2 from the germline V gene are MNHEY and SVGAGI. The CDR3 spells CASSLGKGYEQYF. CDR3 sequence (DNA): TGTGCCAGCAGCCTAGGAAAGGGCTACGAGCAGTACTTC.

The rearrangement uses TRBV5-1 and TRBJ2-7; D is perhaps TRBD1 or TRBD2 (6 bases each). The CDR3 totals 14 residues. V was clipped by 4 bases and J by 6 bases, with 17 bases between them. Germline V gene sequence: CDR1 SGHRS, CDR2 YFSETQ. The CDR3 loop reads CASSGASRGGEQYF. The CDR3 nucleotides are TGCGCCAGCAGCGGCGCTAGCAGGGGAGGCGAGCAGTACTTC.

This clone was seen repeatedly, ten times or more. This rearrangement joins TRBV28 to TRBJ2-5, with 9 bases fitting TRBD1. CDR3 length: 15 amino acids. Germline V gene data show CDR1 as MDHEN and CDR2 as SYDVKM. Unmatched junction bases numbered 5, after V lost 4 bases and J lost 2 bases. CDR3 bases: TGTGCCAGCAGTTGGGGACAGGGCATGCAAGAGACCCAGTACTTC. Residues: CASSWGQGMQETQYF.

The chain couples TRBV5-4 to TRBJ1-1; no clear D gene. The CDR3 length is 14 residues. V was clipped by 3 bases and J by 7 bases, with 16 bases between them. Germline V gene lookup returns CDR1 SGHNT and CDR2 YYREEE (reference sequence). The CDR3 DNA is TGTGCCAGCAGCTCCCGGCTGAGCCAGAATGAAGCTTTCTTT. Protein: CASSSRLSQNEAFF.

The chain couples TRBV5-1 to TRBJ2-7, with 9 bases fitting TRBD1. The trim removed 4 bases at V and 2 bases at J, leaving 7 bases unmatched. Germline CDR1 is SGHRS and CDR2 is YFSETQ. CDR3 length: 15 amino acids. The CDR3 is CASSQPGQGTYEQYF. The CDR3 nucleotides are TGCGCCAGCAGCCAACCTGGACAGGGGACCTACGAGCAGTACTTC.

The CDR3 bases are TGTGCCAGCAGTTTCGAGGGAGGGGGAACCGGGGAGCTGTTTTTT. Translating it yields CASSFEGGGTGELFF. The chain carries TRBV6-5 and TRBJ2-2; D might be TRBD2 (7 bases). The CDR3 is 15 amino acids. Per the germline V gene, CDR1 is MNHEY and CDR2 is SVGAGI. V gave up 4 bases and J gave up 5 bases, with 14 bases separating them.

The chain employs TRBV4-3 and TRBJ2-3, with D unresolved. This CDR3 has 13 amino acids. Germline V gene data show CDR1 as LGHNA and CDR2 as YSLEER. V was cut by 0 bases and J by 5 bases, with 6 bases left in between. DNA of the CDR3: TGCGCCAGCAGCCAAGAGTCAGGAGATACGCAGTATTTT. Its translation is CASSQESGDTQYF.

The CDR3 DNA sequence: TGTGCCAGCAGCGTTTCATCCCTTTTCCAAGAGACCCAGTACTTC. Translated, it gives CASSVSSLFQETQYF. The genes are TRBV9 and TRBJ2-5; D is unclear. V lost 2 bases, J lost 1 base, and 12 bases lay in between. The length of the CDR3 is 15 residues. Germline V gene sequence: CDR1 SGDLS, CDR2 YYNGEE.

CDR3 DNA sequence: TGCACCAGCAGCCCCTCAACAGGGGGCGCGGCCAAAAACATTCAGTACTTC. Translation gives CTSSPSTGGAAKNIQYF. The chain joins TRBV1 to TRBJ2-4; the DNA was not used to check the table's D call, TRBD1. TRBV1 is a pseudogene locus. This CDR3 is 17 amino acids long.

This clone was seen a few times. An end of the junction differs from the germline gene, which may be a read error. V gene TRBV7-7 combines with J gene TRBJ2-5; D is perhaps TRBD1 (9 bases). In germline, CDR1 is SSHAT, CDR2 FNYEAQ (reference sequence). The CDR3 loop spans 17 amino acids. This CDR3 reads CASSLAGTGRLTATQYF. Written as DNA, the CDR3 is TGTGCTAGCAGCTTAGCGGGGACAGGGCGGCTTACAGCGACCCAGTACTTC.